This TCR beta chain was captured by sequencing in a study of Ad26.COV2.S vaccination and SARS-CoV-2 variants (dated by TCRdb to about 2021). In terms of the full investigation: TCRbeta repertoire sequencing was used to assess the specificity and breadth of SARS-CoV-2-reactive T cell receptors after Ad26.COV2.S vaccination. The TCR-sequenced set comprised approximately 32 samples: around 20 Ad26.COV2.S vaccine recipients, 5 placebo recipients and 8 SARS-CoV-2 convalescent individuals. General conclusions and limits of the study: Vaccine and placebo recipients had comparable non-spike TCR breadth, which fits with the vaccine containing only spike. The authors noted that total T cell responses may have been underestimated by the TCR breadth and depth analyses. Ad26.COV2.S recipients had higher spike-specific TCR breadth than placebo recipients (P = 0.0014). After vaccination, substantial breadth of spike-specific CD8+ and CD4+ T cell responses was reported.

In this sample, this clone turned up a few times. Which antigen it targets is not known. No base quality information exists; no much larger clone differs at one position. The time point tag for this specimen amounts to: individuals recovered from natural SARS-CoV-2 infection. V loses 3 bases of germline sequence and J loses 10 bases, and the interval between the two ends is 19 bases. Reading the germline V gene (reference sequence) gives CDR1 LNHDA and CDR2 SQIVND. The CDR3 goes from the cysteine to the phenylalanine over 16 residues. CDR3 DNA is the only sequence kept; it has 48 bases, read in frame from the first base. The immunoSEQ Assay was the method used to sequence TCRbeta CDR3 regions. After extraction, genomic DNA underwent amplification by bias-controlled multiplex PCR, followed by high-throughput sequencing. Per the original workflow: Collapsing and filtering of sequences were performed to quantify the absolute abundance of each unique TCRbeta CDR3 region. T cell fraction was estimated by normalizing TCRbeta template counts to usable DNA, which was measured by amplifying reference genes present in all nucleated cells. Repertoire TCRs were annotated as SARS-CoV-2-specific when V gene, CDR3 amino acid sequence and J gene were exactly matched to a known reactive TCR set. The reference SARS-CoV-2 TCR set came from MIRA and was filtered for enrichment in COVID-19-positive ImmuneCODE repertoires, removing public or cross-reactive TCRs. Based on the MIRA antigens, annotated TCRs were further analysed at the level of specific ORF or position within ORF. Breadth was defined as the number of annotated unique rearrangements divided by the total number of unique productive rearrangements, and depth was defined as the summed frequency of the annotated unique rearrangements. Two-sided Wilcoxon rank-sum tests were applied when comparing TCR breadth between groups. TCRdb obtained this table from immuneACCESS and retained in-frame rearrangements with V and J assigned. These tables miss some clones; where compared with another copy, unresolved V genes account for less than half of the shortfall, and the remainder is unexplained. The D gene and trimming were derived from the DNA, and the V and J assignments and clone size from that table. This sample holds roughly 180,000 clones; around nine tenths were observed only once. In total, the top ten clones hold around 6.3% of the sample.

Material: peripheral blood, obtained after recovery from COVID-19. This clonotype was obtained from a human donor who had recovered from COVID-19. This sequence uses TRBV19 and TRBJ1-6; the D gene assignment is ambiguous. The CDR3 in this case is CASSMSLGSLPSPLHF. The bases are TGTGCCAGTAGTATGTCTTTGGGGAGTCTGCCCTCACCCCTCCACTTT.